The 7 T cell receptor beta chains reported below all come from one sample, sequenced in a study of neurological immune-mediated disorders. MiXCR, applied by TCRdb to the 5' RACE reads, yields one record per CDR3 protein. The sample includes about 30,000 distinct CDR3 sequences, under 6% seen only once; the top ten take roughly 1.9%. The sequenced material came from CD4+ T cells from blood. These TCRs come from a woman aged 50 to 60 in good health.

This clonotype was observed many times. The genes are TRBV5-1 and TRBJ2-3; D gene ambiguous. The germline V and J ends were trimmed by 0 bases and 2 bases, with 10 bases remaining between them. Germline V gene sequence: CDR1 SGHRS, CDR2 YFSETQ. This CDR3 is 15 amino acids long. Here the CDR3 DNA reads TGCGCCAGCAGCTTGGGAAGGGCGAACACAGATACGCAGTATTTT. It yields the protein CASSLGRANTDTQYF.

This clonotype was counted many times. The CDR3 bases are TGTGCCAGCTCACCTAGCGGGGCGAACACCGGGGAGCTGTTTTTT. Its protein product is CASSPSGANTGELFF. V usage is TRBV18 and J usage is TRBJ2-2; 8 nucleotides match TRBD2. CDR1 and CDR2 from the germline V gene are KGHSH and LQKENI. The CDR3 has 15 amino acids. Germline trimming cut 3 bases from V and 0 bases from J; bases unmatched to any gene: 0.

This clonotype ranks as medium-sized. The chain couples TRBV5-1 to TRBJ1-2; D is undetermined. The V end was cut by 4 bases, the J end by 3 bases, with 10 bases between. The CDR3 spans 13 residues. Germline V lookup: CDR1 SGHRS, CDR2 YFSETQ. CDR3 loop: CASSLDGYYGYTF. For the CDR3, the DNA is TGCGCCAGCAGCCTGGACGGATACTATGGCTACACCTTC.

There are many counts of this clonotype. The rearrangement joins TRBV3-2 to TRBJ1-5; TRBD1, the table's D call, was not compared with the DNA. TRBV3-2 is noted as a pseudogene. The CDR3 consists of 12 residues. The CDR3 region has the DNA TGTGCCAAACAGGGGATCAATCAGCCCCAGCATTTT. It specifies CAKQGINQPQHF.

This clonotype was observed at least ten times. This chain connects TRBV29-1 to TRBJ2-1, with TRBD1 matching 7 bases. Germline CDR1 is SQVTM and CDR2 is ANQGSEA. This CDR3 comprises 14 residues. V shed 5 bases and J 5 bases; nucleotides not matched to a gene: 9. The chain's CDR3 is CSVHVTGRDNEQFF. CDR3 coding DNA: TGCAGCGTTCACGTGACAGGGCGGGACAATGAGCAGTTCTTC.

This clonotype was seen more than once but under ten times. This sequence joins TRBV28 and TRBJ1-5; D is perhaps TRBD1 (6 bases). The V end was cut by 7 bases, the J end by 3 bases, with 13 bases between. CDR3 size: 14 residues. In germline, CDR1 is MDHEN, CDR2 SYDVKM. DNA of the CDR3: TGTGCCAGCAAACCGGGACAAAACAATCAGCCCCAGCATTTT. The encoded protein is CASKPGQNNQPQHF.

This clonotype has a count of ten or more. The chain carries TRBV5-1 and TRBJ1-6, with 9 bases matching TRBD1. With 3 bases clipped from V and 10 bases from J, the junction kept 8 bases outside the gene matches. Germline loops: CDR1 SGHRS, CDR2 YFSETQ. CDR3 length: 15 amino acids. The CDR3 region has the DNA TGCGCCAGCAGCTCACTACAGGGGGCAGGCTCACCCCTCCACTTT. It codes for CASSSLQGAGSPLHF.